The next 17 T cell receptor beta chains were all read from a single sample in a study of cytomegalovirus exposure and HLA in healthy donors. 13 Jbeta primers and 60 Vbeta primers were used for the PCR. The method was immunoSEQ multiplex PCR; TCRdb's version includes in-frame clones alone and lacks a portion of them. The data contain 100,000 to 150,000 clones, roughly 80% of them singletons. The sequencing sample was made of PBMCs. These receptors all come from a young man in good health and CMV-seropositive.

This chain links TRBV2 with TRBJ2-6; the D gene is possibly TRBD1 (5 bases). Germline lookup yields CDR1 SNHLY and CDR2 FYNNEI. CDR3 length: 18 residues. The ends were cut back, 4 bases at V and 2 bases at J, with 18 bases in the middle. In DNA, the CDR3 is TGTGCCAGCAGTGGGGCGCAGGGCCCTGAGGCTGGGGCCAACGTCCTGACTTTC. Translation: CASSGAQGPEAGANVLTF.

The chain uses TRBV2 and TRBJ2-1; no definite D call. Trimming stripped 8 bases from V and 5 bases from J, with 16 bases between. The V gene's germline CDR1 is SNHLY and CDR2 FYNNEI. The CDR3 runs to 14 residues. CDR3 nucleotides: TGTGCCAGCGGAATTTCTAGAAAAAACAATGAGCAGTTCTTC. Residues: CASGISRKNNEQFF.

The J gene is TRBJ2-5, the V gene TRBV13, with TRBD1 matching 9 bases. The closer fit of TRBJ2-7 to the DNA end suggests the J call may be wrong. Germline CDR1 is PRHDT and CDR2 is FYEKMQ (reference sequence). This CDR3 region has 16 residues. In nucleotides, the CDR3 is TGTGCCAGCAGCTTATCCCGGGACAGGGAATCCTACGAGCAGTACTTC. This translates into CASSLSRDRESYEQYF.

V is TRBV9 and J is TRBJ1-2; the D is unclear. Germline V gene sequence: CDR1 SGDLS, CDR2 YYNGEE. V was cut by 3 bases and J by 4 bases, with 7 bases left in between. The CDR3 totals 12 residues. CDR3 protein: CASSEEGYGYTF. Here the CDR3 DNA reads TGTGCCAGCAGCGAAGAGGGCTATGGCTACACCTTC.

This clone was found once. The V gene is TRBV5-1, the J gene TRBJ2-1; TRBD2 matches at 9 bases. In germline, CDR1 is SGHRS, CDR2 YFSETQ. This CDR3 comprises 17 residues. V shed 7 bases and J 10 bases; nucleotides not matched to a gene: 21. The CDR3 loop reads CASAQTTFSGSLREQFF. The CDR3 DNA reads as TGCGCCAGCGCCCAAACTACCTTTAGCGGGAGCTTAAGGGAGCAGTTCTTC.

The CDR3 DNA reads TGTGCCAGCAGCTTAGATGCGGCTCGGGGCACTGAAGCTTTCTTT. It specifies CASSLDAARGTEAFF. The rearrangement joins TRBV7-6 to TRBJ1-1; no firm D call. This CDR3 is built from 15 residues. Germline loops: CDR1 SGHVS, CDR2 FNYEAQ. The V gene lost 1 base and the J gene lost 4 bases, with 13 bases spanning the gap.

V is TRBV19 and J is TRBJ2-4; tentatively, D is TRBD1 (7 bases). V was trimmed by 2 bases and J by 6 bases, leaving 8 bases between them. Looked up from germline, CDR1 is LNHDA and CDR2 is SQIVND (reference sequence). This CDR3 has 13 residues. CDR3 amino acids: CASSIQGGNIQYF. For the CDR3, the DNA is TGTGCCAGTAGTATACAGGGGGGAAACATTCAGTACTTC.

The chain has TRBV30 and TRBJ1-5, with D unresolved. In germline, CDR1 is GTSNPN, CDR2 SVGIG (reference sequence). V dropped 4 bases and J dropped 9 bases, with 10 bases sitting between them. This CDR3 region has 11 residues. CDR3 region: CAWNLLRPQHF. CDR3 in DNA: TGTGCCTGGAATCTACTGCGGCCCCAGCATTTT.

V gene TRBV5-4 combines with J gene TRBJ1-2; 9 bases fit TRBD1. The CDR3 runs 15 residues. The germline gives CDR1 SGHNT, CDR2 YYREEE (reference sequence). V shed 2 bases, J shed 4 bases, and the junction held 6 bases outside the gene matches. CDR3 in DNA: TGTGCCAGCAGCTTATCTACAGGGGGCCCCTATGGCTACACCTTC. It encodes CASSLSTGGPYGYTF.

The chain recombines TRBV13 with TRBJ2-5; 10 nucleotides align to TRBD1. Per germline, CDR1 PRHDT and CDR2 FYEKMQ (reference sequence). With V trimmed by 2 bases and J by 5 bases, 5 bases remained unmatched. The CDR3 runs 15 residues. The CDR3 protein is CASSLWDRGRETQYF. CDR3 DNA sequence: TGTGCCAGCAGCTTATGGGACAGGGGCAGGGAGACCCAGTACTTC.

This clone was seen a few times. The chain uses TRBV25-1 and TRBJ1-1; no clear D gene. Germline CDR1 is MGHDK and CDR2 is SYGVNS. This CDR3 contains 13 residues. Deletions cut 7 bases from V and 4 bases from J, with 13 bases between. The CDR3 DNA reads as TGTGCCAGCATTGGCGGGTGGGGCACTGAAGCTTTCTTT. Its protein is CASIGGWGTEAFF.

This clone showed up just once. The V call is TRBV5-6, the J call TRBJ2-5; 8 bases align to TRBD2. CDR3 size: 16 residues. The V gene's germline CDR1 is SGHDT and CDR2 YYEEEE. V shed 3 bases and J 5 bases; nucleotides not matched to a gene: 12. In DNA, the CDR3 is TGTGCCAGCAGCTACTCGTATCGGGGGGGGATGGAGACCCAGTACTTC. Protein sequence: CASSYSYRGGMETQYF.

This clone was found a few times. The chain combines TRBV12-5 with TRBJ2-1; 10 bases align to TRBD2. The CDR3 spans 16 residues. Germline CDR1 LGHNT, CDR2 FRNRAP. V was clipped by 2 bases and J by 3 bases; unmatched bases: 4. CDR3 amino acids: CASGLLIAGGYNEQFF. DNA for the CDR3: TGTGCTAGTGGTTTGTTGATAGCGGGGGGCTACAATGAGCAGTTCTTC.

The chain's CDR3 is CATSRGIAETQYF. The CDR3 DNA sequence: TGTGCCACCAGCAGAGGTATAGCGGAGACCCAGTACTTC. V usage is TRBV15 and J usage is TRBJ2-5; tentative D call: TRBD2 (5 bases). Trimming shortened V by 1 base and J by 5 bases, and 8 bases separated the two germline ends. Germline assignment: CDR1 LNHNV and CDR2 YYDKDF (reference sequence). The CDR3 is 13 residues long.

This chain connects TRBV30 to TRBJ1-1; 12 nucleotides agree with TRBD1. V lost 8 bases to trimming and J lost 4 bases; unmatched junction nucleotides: 2. The CDR3 sequence is 12 residues long. Per the germline V gene, CDR1 is GTSNPN and CDR2 is SVGIG (reference sequence). CDR3 nucleotides: TGTGCCGGGGACAGGGGGCCCACTGAAGCTTTCTTT. It translates to CAGDRGPTEAFF.

This chain links TRBV30 with TRBJ1-4; no firm D call. CDR1 and CDR2 from the germline V gene are GTSNPN and SVGIG (reference sequence). The CDR3 totals 13 residues. Trimming took 1 base from V and 6 from J, leaving 9 bases between them. CDR3 region: CAWSGSIDEKLFF. CDR3 bases: TGTGCCTGGAGTGGTAGTATAGATGAAAAACTGTTTTTT.

The chain employs TRBV5-1 and TRBJ2-3, with TRBD1 matching over 8 bases. Germline lookup yields CDR1 SGHRS and CDR2 YFSETQ. The V and J ends lost 0 bases and 4 bases, in that order; junction bases with no gene match: 7. The CDR3 extends over 16 amino acids. The CDR3 DNA reads TGCGCCAGCAGCTTGGTCCCAGGGGGCCGGTCAGATACGCAGTATTTT. This codes for CASSLVPGGRSDTQYF.